This record looks at one T cell receptor (beta chain) sequence and its context. Its target is not known. The data were taken from a study of T-cell memory formation after mild COVID-19. Notes on the study in general: Researchers could not confirm that second-wave clones peaking on day 37 targeted SARS-CoV-2. The main location of contracting CD4+ clones was CM and EM, and that of contracting CD8+ clones was EMRA. Pre-infection memory contained some responding clones, which suggested that cross-reactive memory had joined.

The CDR3 runs to 15 residues. Trimming shortened V by 6 bases and J by 4 bases, and 18 bases separated the two germline ends. TCRdb re-analysed the 5' RACE reads in MiXCR, keeping a single row per CDR3 protein. Seen here are around 320,000 distinct CDR3 sequences, around 28% observed once, and the top ten hold about 13%. The clonotype comes from an adult woman who had mild COVID-19 (a few samples of this study predate the infection). Cell type and time point are not known. The material sequenced was PBMCs or a T cell subset sorted from them (not recorded which). The rearrangement uses TRBV12-3 or TRBV12-4 and TRBJ1-2; D possibly corresponds to TRBD1 (5 bases). The CDR3 nucleotides read TGTGCCAGCAGGCTCCAGGGTCCTGGCAGCTATGGCTACACCTTC. Translation: CASRLQGPGSYGYTF.